This is a list of T cell receptor beta chains from one sample in a study of beta chain features in type 1 diabetes. Repertoires were generated with immunoSEQ multiplex PCR, while TCRdb's copy carries only in-frame clones and drops some. The sample carries 250,000 to 350,000 clones, around 15% recorded once. What was sequenced was central memory CD4+ T cells from blood. The receptors here all came from a man younger than 40 in good health. Each CDR3 is given with its conserved first and last residue. A D gene is named only where the DNA matches it firmly.

d_call: .; j_call: TRBJ2-5; v_call: TRBV7-2; cdr3_aa: CASTVGAQETQYF
d_call: .; j_call: TRBJ1-2; v_call: TRBV14; cdr3_aa: CATSREINYGYTF
d_call: .; j_call: TRBJ2-7; v_call: TRBV18; cdr3_aa: CASSPRTLGGEQYF
d_call: .; j_call: TRBJ1-5; v_call: TRBV19; cdr3_aa: CASLWRGGGQPQHF
d_call: .; j_call: TRBJ2-7; v_call: TRBV18; cdr3_aa: CASSPLTREQYF
d_call: TRBD1; j_call: TRBJ2-6; v_call: TRBV11-2; cdr3_aa: CASSYPDRAGANVLTF
d_call: .; j_call: TRBJ1-1; v_call: TRBV28; cdr3_aa: CASRYSGMNTEAFF
d_call: TRBD2; j_call: TRBJ2-3; v_call: TRBV19; cdr3_aa: CASRPGLARDTQYF
d_call: .; j_call: TRBJ2-3; v_call: TRBV23-1; cdr3_aa: CASSQSPRDTQYF
d_call: TRBD2; j_call: TRBJ2-2; v_call: TRBV2; cdr3_aa: CARKNLAGGNTGELFF
d_call: TRBD2; j_call: TRBJ2-5; v_call: TRBV5-1; cdr3_aa: CASSLGASGGQETQYF
d_call: TRBD1; j_call: TRBJ2-7; v_call: TRBV23-1; cdr3_aa: CARRTPPTGARRTYEQYF
d_call: .; j_call: TRBJ1-1; v_call: TRBV27; cdr3_aa: CASSLSFPYTEAFF
d_call: .; j_call: TRBJ2-5; v_call: TRBV4-2; cdr3_aa: CASSQLAEQETQYF
d_call: .; j_call: TRBJ1-2; v_call: TRBV27; cdr3_aa: CASSLGTYGYTF
d_call: .; j_call: TRBJ2-3; v_call: TRBV5-4; cdr3_aa: CASSLVGAGTDTQYF
d_call: .; j_call: TRBJ2-1; v_call: TRBV6-6; cdr3_aa: CASSTDREGLGQFF
d_call: TRBD2; j_call: TRBJ2-1; v_call: TRBV4-2; cdr3_aa: CASSSGGPYNEQFF
d_call: .; j_call: TRBJ2-4; v_call: TRBV11-2; cdr3_aa: CASSLDVYMNIQYF
d_call: .; j_call: TRBJ2-1; v_call: TRBV18; cdr3_aa: CASSYDRINEQFF
d_call: TRBD1; j_call: TRBJ2-1; v_call: TRBV30; cdr3_aa: CAWSVGQSSYNEQFF
d_call: .; j_call: TRBJ1-2; v_call: TRBV6-6; cdr3_aa: CASSLDSKRYGYTF
d_call: .; j_call: TRBJ1-3; v_call: TRBV30; cdr3_aa: CAWSVHRGNTIYF
d_call: TRBD2; j_call: TRBJ2-3; v_call: TRBV7-8; cdr3_aa: CASSGIPSGRVYF
d_call: .; j_call: TRBJ1-1; v_call: TRBV19; cdr3_aa: CASSRMNTEAFF
d_call: TRBD2; j_call: TRBJ2-6; v_call: TRBV7-3; cdr3_aa: CASSIPAGAGANVLTF
d_call: .; j_call: TRBJ2-1; v_call: TRBV6-1; cdr3_aa: CASSENWEQFF
d_call: .; j_call: TRBJ1-6; v_call: TRBV6-1; cdr3_aa: CASSYLQGNSPLHF
d_call: .; j_call: TRBJ1-1; v_call: TRBV4-3; cdr3_aa: CASSQDSGARVRTEAFF
d_call: .; j_call: TRBJ1-1; v_call: TRBV11-3; cdr3_aa: CASSLADNTEAFF
d_call: TRBD2; j_call: TRBJ2-5; v_call: TRBV11-3; cdr3_aa: CASRRTSGGQETQYF
d_call: .; j_call: TRBJ2-7; v_call: TRBV5-1; cdr3_aa: CASSSRTSIEQYF
d_call: TRBD2; j_call: TRBJ2-5; v_call: TRBV11-1; cdr3_aa: CASETGLAGVETQYF
d_call: .; j_call: TRBJ2-1; v_call: TRBV5-6; cdr3_aa: CASSRGPEGSYNEQFF
d_call: .; j_call: TRBJ2-1; v_call: TRBV2; cdr3_aa: CASSEDAFNEQFF
d_call: .; j_call: TRBJ2-7; v_call: TRBV5-1; cdr3_aa: CASSLGGYEQYF
d_call: .; j_call: TRBJ2-7; v_call: TRBV5-1; cdr3_aa: CASSFPDRKGEQYF
d_call: .; j_call: TRBJ2-5; v_call: TRBV19; cdr3_aa: CASSINPGRGLETQYF
d_call: TRBD1; j_call: TRBJ1-5; v_call: TRBV30; cdr3_aa: CAWSTDRGYQPQHF
d_call: TRBD2; j_call: TRBJ2-2; v_call: TRBV7-3; cdr3_aa: CASSEIWTSRPGELFF
d_call: .; j_call: TRBJ2-5; v_call: TRBV11-2; cdr3_aa: CASSSLYQETQYF